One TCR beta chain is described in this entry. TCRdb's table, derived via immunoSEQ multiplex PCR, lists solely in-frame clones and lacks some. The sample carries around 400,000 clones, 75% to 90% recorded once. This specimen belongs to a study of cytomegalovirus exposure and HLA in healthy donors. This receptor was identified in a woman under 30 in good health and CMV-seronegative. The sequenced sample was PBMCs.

CDR3 DNA: TGTGCCAGCAGGCAGGACCTCAGGGGCACGGCTGGCTACACCTTC. This gives the protein CASRQDLRGTAGYTF. V is TRBV28 and J is TRBJ1-2; possible D gene TRBD1, 6 bases. V gave up 6 bases and J gave up 7 bases, with 21 bases separating them. The CDR3 runs 15 residues. Germline CDR1 and CDR2: MDHEN and SYDVKM.